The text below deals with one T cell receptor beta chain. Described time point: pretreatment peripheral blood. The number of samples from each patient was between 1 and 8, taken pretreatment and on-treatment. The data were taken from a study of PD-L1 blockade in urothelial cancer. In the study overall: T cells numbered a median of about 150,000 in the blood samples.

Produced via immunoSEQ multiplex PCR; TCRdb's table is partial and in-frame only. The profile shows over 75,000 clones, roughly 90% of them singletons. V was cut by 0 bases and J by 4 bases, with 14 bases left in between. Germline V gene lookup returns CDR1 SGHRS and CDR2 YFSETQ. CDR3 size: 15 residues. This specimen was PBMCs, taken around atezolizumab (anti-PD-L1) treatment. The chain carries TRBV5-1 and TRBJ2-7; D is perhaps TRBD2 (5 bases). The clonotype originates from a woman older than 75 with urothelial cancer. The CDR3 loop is CASSLAGGFMYEQYF. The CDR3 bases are TGCGCCAGCAGCTTGGCAGGAGGTTTTATGTACGAGCAGTACTTC.